A single sample is the source of the 8 T cell receptor beta chains below, sequenced in a study of T-cell memory formation after mild COVID-19. TCRdb fed the 5' RACE reads into MiXCR, producing one record per CDR3 protein. This repertoire shows 350,000 to 400,000 distinct CDR3 sequences, over 20% found once; its top ten account for roughly an eighth. Sample: PBMCs or a T cell subset sorted from them (not recorded which). The receptors shown here come from an adult woman who had mild COVID-19 (a few samples of this study predate the infection). Cell type and time point are not known.

This clonotype was counted a few times. The V gene is TRBV10-3, the J gene TRBJ2-3, with 8 bases matching TRBD2. The V gene end was trimmed by 4 bases and the J gene end by 2 bases; junction bases not matched to a gene: 8. The CDR3 runs to 16 residues. The germline V gene has CDR1 ENHRY and CDR2 SYGVKD. CDR3 bases: TGTGCCATCAGTGTGTTCCAGCGGGGGTCCACAGATACGCAGTATTTT. Its protein is CAISVFQRGSTDTQYF.

V is TRBV7-2 and J is TRBJ2-4, with D perhaps TRBD1 or TRBD2 (5 bases each). Germline loops: CDR1 SGHTA, CDR2 FQGNSA. CDR3 size: 14 residues. Trimming removed 5 bases from V and 11 bases from J, with 19 bases in between. CDR3 nucleotide sequence: TGTGCCAGCAGCGGGGGATCAGGTGGGACCGTTCAGTACTTC. Its translation: CASSGGSGGTVQYF.

This clonotype turned up a few times. This chain links TRBV24-1 with TRBJ2-1; either TRBD1 or TRBD2 may fit D (5 bases each). The V end was cut by 7 bases, the J end by 5 bases, with 11 bases between. Germline-derived CDR1 and CDR2 are KGHDR and SFDVKD. The CDR3 runs to 13 residues. In DNA, the CDR3 is TGTGCCACCAGAGGGACGGCCAACAATGAGCAGTTCTTC. This translates into CATRGTANNEQFF.

This clonotype occurred a few times. V and J are TRBV5-1 and TRBJ2-7; D tentatively fits TRBD1 or TRBD2 (6 bases each). CDR1 and CDR2 from the germline V gene are SGHRS and YFSETQ. Trimming removed 0 bases at V and 6 bases at J, with 13 bases between. CDR3 size: 14 residues. The CDR3 DNA reads as TGCGCCAGCAGCTTGGTGCCGGGGGCGGGCGAGCAGTACTTC. Residues: CASSLVPGAGEQYF.

This clonotype was seen a single time. This chain joins TRBV3-1 and TRBJ1-2; D call uncertain. With 1 base removed from V and 7 bases from J, the gap between germline ends came to 4 bases. The CDR3 loop spans 11 amino acids. Per germline, CDR1 LGHDT and CDR2 YNNKEL (reference sequence). CDR3 sequence (DNA): TGTGCCAGCAGCCAAGTATCTGGCTACACCTTC. Residues: CASSQVSGYTF.

This clonotype occurred a few times. The chain employs TRBV7-9 and TRBJ2-1; D uncertain. There are 11 residues in the CDR3. The V and J ends lost 3 bases and 10 bases respectively, with 7 bases between them. Germline values: CDR1 SEHNR, CDR2 FQNEAQ (reference sequence). The CDR3: CASSFGWEQFF. CDR3 DNA sequence: TGTGCCAGCAGCTTTGGCTGGGAGCAGTTCTTC.

The V gene is TRBV24-1, the J gene TRBJ2-2, with D perhaps TRBD1 (6 bases). The germline V gene has CDR1 KGHDR and CDR2 SFDVKD. The V end lost 3 bases, the J end lost 6 bases, and 7 bases lay between the germline ends. The CDR3 is made up of 13 amino acids. CDR3: CATSDEGAGELFF. The CDR3, as DNA: TGTGCCACCAGTGATGAGGGGGCCGGGGAGCTGTTTTTT.

This clonotype was seen just once. This sequence joins TRBV6-6 and TRBJ2-1, with D perhaps matching TRBD1 (6 bases). The CDR3 length is 15 residues. The germline V and J ends were trimmed by 8 bases and 8 bases, with 22 bases remaining between them. CDR1 is MNHNY and CDR2 is SVGAGI in the germline V gene (reference sequence). CDR3 sequence: CASSIPRGIFHEQFF. The CDR3 DNA is TGTGCCAGCTCCATCCCTAGGGGGATTTTCCATGAGCAGTTCTTC.